Presented here are 11 T cell receptor beta chains from one specimen sequenced in a study of human T cells and chemical hapten exposure. Sample time point: healthy volunteer bleed at 6 weeks. Whole blood, unfractionated, served as the material for total RNA extraction. TCRdb reanalysed the RACE reads using MiXCR and keeps one entry per CDR3 protein. The table records roughly 75,000 distinct CDR3 sequences, about 8.6% of them present only once. Material for sequencing was whole blood. The receptors here all came from a female donor in good health. Some clones in this sample may be carry-over from other donors' samples.

The chain links TRBV6-5 to TRBJ2-7; TRBD1 agrees at 8 bases. The CDR3 loop spans 16 amino acids. The V gene's germline CDR1 is MNHEY and CDR2 SVGAGI. V shed 2 bases, J shed 3 bases, and the junction held 9 bases outside the gene matches. For the CDR3, the DNA is TGTGCCAGCAGTTACGGAGGCAGGGGGCCCCGCTACGAGCAGTACTTC. This translates into CASSYGGRGPRYEQYF.

The chain carries TRBV19 and TRBJ2-6; unclear D gene. The CDR3 covers 13 residues. V was trimmed by 8 bases and J by 2 bases, leaving 7 bases between them. Germline CDR1 and CDR2: LNHDA and SQIVND (reference sequence). CDR3 nucleotides: TGTGCCAGTTTGCCACCTGGGGCCAACGTCCTGACTTTC. Translation: CASLPPGANVLTF.

The genes are TRBV27 and TRBJ1-1; tentative D call: TRBD1 (6 bases). The CDR3 contains 13 residues. Germline V CDR1 and CDR2: MNHEY, SMNVEV (reference sequence). Trimming removed 5 bases from V and 6 bases from J, with 13 bases in between. Here the CDR3 reads CASSPTGRAEAFF. As DNA, the CDR3 is TGTGCCAGCAGTCCCACAGGGAGGGCTGAAGCTTTCTTT.

V gene TRBV2 combines with J gene TRBJ1-2, with D unclear. The V and J ends lost 8 bases and 2 bases respectively, with 12 bases between them. Germline lookup yields CDR1 SNHLY and CDR2 FYNNEI. The CDR3 is 13 amino acids. CDR3 nucleotides: TGTGCCAGCGGTGCGCGGCTAAACTATGGCTACACCTTC. Protein product: CASGARLNYGYTF.

The sample holds many counts of this clonotype. The gene calls are TRBV10-3 and TRBJ1-1, with 8 bases matching TRBD1. V gave up 9 bases and J gave up 5 bases; unmatched junction bases: 11. The CDR3 totals 14 residues. Germline CDR1 ENHRY, CDR2 SYGVKD. CDR3 loop: CAIRSGQGPTEAFF. The CDR3 bases are TGTGCCATACGAAGCGGACAGGGTCCAACTGAAGCTTTCTTT.

Of note for this clonotype: A read error may be the cause here, since a much bigger clone is one base away. The CDR3 carries no conserved terminal phenylalanine or tryptophan, so it likely arises from a read error. The chain uses TRBV6-2 or TRBV6-3 and TRBJ1-1; D is undetermined. CDR1 and CDR2 (germline): MNHEY, SVGEGT. Trimming removed 6 bases from V and 2 bases from J, with 10 bases in between. The CDR3 loop spans 13 amino acids. In nucleotides, the CDR3 is TGTGCCAGCAGCGCGACATACAACACTGAAGCTTTCTTA. This translates into CASSATYNTEAFL.

This clonotype was seen a few times. This chain connects TRBV7-3 to TRBJ1-1; D is unresolved. The CDR3 covers 14 residues. The V and J ends lost 8 bases and 0 bases respectively, with 13 bases between them. CDR1 is SGHTA and CDR2 is FQGTGA in the germline V gene. For the CDR3, the DNA is TGTGCCAGCGCCGCGGTCTTAATGAACACTGAAGCTTTCTTT. Residues: CASAAVLMNTEAFF.

In this sample, this clonotype turned up a few times. This sequence joins TRBV12-3 or TRBV12-4 and TRBJ1-5; D not resolved. This CDR3 is 15 amino acids long. Trimming pared 3 bases from V and 0 bases from J, leaving 9 bases between. The CDR3 sequence is CASSFRIYSNQPQHF. CDR3 sequence (DNA): TGTGCCAGCAGTTTCCGGATTTATAGCAATCAGCCCCAGCATTTT.

Many counts were recorded for this clonotype. V and J are TRBV4-2 and TRBJ2-7; D is undetermined. In germline, CDR1 is LGHNA, CDR2 YNFKEQ. The V gene lost 0 bases and the J gene lost 4 bases, with 7 bases spanning the gap. The CDR3 extends over 13 amino acids. The CDR3 nucleotides read TGTGCCAGCAGCCAAGATGTCCAGTACGAGCAGTACTTC. This encodes CASSQDVQYEQYF.

This clonotype has a handful of counts. V usage is TRBV4-2 and J usage is TRBJ2-2; possible D gene TRBD2, 6 bases. V lost 3 bases and J lost 6, with 11 bases in between. This CDR3 is 14 amino acids long. Germline V gene sequence: CDR1 LGHNA, CDR2 YNFKEQ. This CDR3 reads CASSHFGGSGELFF. The CDR3 DNA sequence: TGTGCCAGCAGCCACTTCGGGGGATCCGGGGAGCTGTTTTTT.

In its sample, this clonotype was seen many times. The V gene is TRBV18, the J gene TRBJ2-1, with 10 bases aligning to TRBD1. The V and J ends lost 4 bases and 8 bases, in that order; junction bases with no gene match: 11. The germline V gene has CDR1 KGHSH and CDR2 LQKENI. This CDR3 spans 16 amino acids. In nucleotides, the CDR3 is TGTGCCAGCTCACGGACCGGGACAGGGGCCGGCTATGAGCAGTTCTTC. This gives the protein CASSRTGTGAGYEQFF.